The 20 T cell receptor beta chains below were found in one sample sequenced in a study of early T cells in non-severe SARS-CoV-2 infection. TCRdb re-derived calls from the 5' RACE reads in MiXCR, one entry per CDR3 protein. The sample comprises 70,000 to 90,000 distinct CDR3 sequences, about 12% of which are singletons, and 3.4% rests with the top ten. Sequenced input: whole blood. These receptors all stem from an adult who was a healthcare worker with PCR-confirmed SARS-CoV-2 infection or an uninfected control (not recorded which).

Only a few counts were recorded for this clonotype. The chain couples TRBV4-1 to TRBJ2-7, with no clear D. Germline loops: CDR1 MGHRA, CDR2 YSYEKL. Trimming removed 5 bases at V and 3 bases at J, with 11 bases between. The CDR3 contains 13 residues. The CDR3 DNA follows: TGCGCCAGCAGCTATACCCTAGACTACGAGCAGTACTTC. The encoded protein is CASSYTLDYEQYF.

This clonotype was seen ten or more times. V usage is TRBV28 and J usage is TRBJ2-7; D remains unclear. V lost 4 bases, J lost 6 bases, and 13 bases lay in between. This CDR3 has 13 amino acids. From germline, CDR1 is MDHEN and CDR2 SYDVKM. This CDR3 reads CASSSIRRREQYF. For the CDR3, the DNA is TGTGCCAGCAGTTCCATCCGTCGACGCGAGCAGTACTTC.

J is TRBJ2-7 and V is TRBV18; 12 nucleotides line up with TRBD2. The CDR3 sequence is 15 residues long. Trimming cost V 5 bases and J 7 bases; bases outside gene matches: 9. In germline, CDR1 is KGHSH, CDR2 LQKENI. This chain's CDR3 is CASSELAGGPEEQYF. In DNA, the CDR3 is TGTGCCAGCTCAGAACTAGCGGGAGGCCCAGAAGAGCAGTACTTC. The whole variable domain, filled in from reference TRBV18 and TRBJ2-7, reads NAGVMQNPRHLVRRRGQEARLRCSPMKGHSHVYWYRQLPEEGLKFMVYLQKENIIDESGMPKERFSAEFPKEGPSILRIQQVVRGDSAAYFCASSELAGGPEEQYFGPGTRLTVT.

The chain's CDR3 is CAVGLETQYF. The CDR3 bases are TGTGCGGTTGGGTTAGAGACCCAGTACTTC. The chain joins TRBV25-1 to TRBJ2-5; D unresolved. CDR1 MGHDK and CDR2 SYGVNS come from the germline V gene. The CDR3 totals 10 residues.

This clonotype was counted ten times or more. This rearrangement joins TRBV10-3 to TRBJ1-2, with D possibly being TRBD1 (6 bases). V was cut by 2 bases and J by 8 bases, with 15 bases left in between. CDR1 and CDR2 (germline): ENHRY, SYGVKD. This CDR3 has 14 residues. This CDR3 reads CAISEDLTGLGYTF. The CDR3 nucleotides are TGTGCCATCAGTGAGGACCTGACAGGTCTCGGCTACACCTTC.

This clonotype was observed a few times. V gene TRBV15 combines with J gene TRBJ2-7, with 11 bases that match TRBD1. Germline V gene lookup returns CDR1 LNHNV and CDR2 YYDKDF (reference sequence). J was trimmed by 2 bases and V by 1 base; bases with no gene match: 4. The CDR3 extends over 16 amino acids. CDR3 DNA: TGTGCCACCAGCAGAGGAGGGGGACAGGGGGCCTACGAGCAGTACTTC. It codes for CATSRGGGQGAYEQYF. The variable domain in full, completed from reference TRBV15 and TRBJ2-7, reads DAMVIQNPRYQVTQFGKPVTLSCSQTLNHNVMYWYQQKSSQAPKLLFHYYDKDFNNEADTPDNFQSRRPNTSFCFLDIRSPGLGDTAMYLCATSRGGGQGAYEQYFGPGTRLTVT.

This clonotype has only a few counts. J is TRBJ2-7 and V is TRBV28; 8 nucleotides line up with TRBD2. V dropped 2 bases and J dropped 1; count of bases not matched to a gene: 4. CDR1 is MDHEN and CDR2 is SYDVKM in the germline V gene. This CDR3 is 15 amino acids long. The CDR3 DNA sequence: TGTGCCAGCAGTTTAAGCGGGAGAATATCCTACGAGCAGTACTTC. The encoded protein is CASSLSGRISYEQYF.

This clonotype was picked up many times. The chain links TRBV7-6 to TRBJ2-2; TRBD1 is a possible D gene (5 bases). The V gene lost 4 bases and the J gene lost 3 bases, with 9 bases spanning the gap. The CDR3 is 14 amino acids. The germline CDR1 and CDR2 sequences are SGHVS and FNYEAQ. In DNA form, the CDR3 reads TGTGCCAGCAGCTCCTCAGGGTACACCGGGGAGCTGTTTTTT. As protein: CASSSSGYTGELFF. The full variable domain, with the rest looked up from reference TRBV7-6 and TRBJ2-2, is GAGVSQSPRYKVTKRGQDVALRCDPISGHVSLYWYRQALGQGPEFLTYFNYEAQQDKSGLPNDRFSAERPEGSISTLTIQRTEQRDSAMYRCASSSSGYTGELFFGEGSRLTVL.

This clonotype was seen ten or more times. This chain uses TRBV10-3 with TRBJ2-7, with 13 bases fitting TRBD2. Germline assignment: CDR1 ENHRY and CDR2 SYGVKD. The V segment lost 6 bases and the J segment 5 bases; nucleotides outside the gene matches: 10. The CDR3 sequence is 16 residues long. CDR3 amino acids: CAIRAPGTSGTHEQYF. The CDR3 DNA reads as TGTGCCATCAGAGCCCCCGGGACTAGCGGGACCCACGAGCAGTACTTC.

This clonotype came up many times. This chain connects TRBV5-1 to TRBJ1-5; TRBD1 matches at 7 bases. The germline gives CDR1 SGHRS, CDR2 YFSETQ. Trimming removed 4 bases from V and 4 bases from J; junction bases left unmatched: 8. This CDR3 is 15 amino acids long. The CDR3 DNA sequence: TGCGCCAGCAGCAGAGAGGGACAGCTGAATCAGCCCCAGCATTTT. Translating it yields CASSREGQLNQPQHF.

This clonotype was seen only a few times. The chain combines TRBV28 with TRBJ2-5; 13 bases match TRBD2. CDR3 length: 16 residues. Germline assignment: CDR1 MDHEN and CDR2 SYDVKM. The V segment lost 4 bases and the J segment 6 bases; nucleotides outside the gene matches: 8. The DNA of the CDR3 is TGTGCCAGCAGTTCCCCACTAGCGGGAGGGGGGAAGACCCAGTACTTC. Its translation: CASSSPLAGGGKTQYF.

Many counts were recorded for this clonotype. V gene TRBV6-1 combines with J gene TRBJ2-7, with 8 bases that match TRBD2. The V and J ends lost 0 bases and 2 bases, in that order; junction bases with no gene match: 6. CDR1 is MNHNS, CDR2 SASEGT, per germline. The CDR3 extends over 16 amino acids. CDR3 residues: CASSEAGNSGAYEQYF. The CDR3 DNA reads TGTGCCAGCAGTGAAGCGGGTAATAGCGGGGCCTACGAGCAGTACTTC.

A few counts support this clonotype. The chain carries TRBV19 and TRBJ2-3, with D unclear. Germline CDR1 LNHDA, CDR2 SQIVND (reference sequence). This CDR3 has 13 amino acids. V dropped 6 bases and J dropped 2 bases, with 9 bases sitting between them. The CDR3 is CASSALHTDTQYF. The CDR3 bases are TGTGCCAGTAGCGCCTTACACACAGATACGCAGTATTTT.

The chain couples TRBV5-6 to TRBJ2-2; 8 bases are a match to TRBD1. The V gene's germline CDR1 is SGHDT and CDR2 YYEEEE. The CDR3 sequence is 15 residues long. Germline trimming cut 3 bases from V and 3 bases from J; bases unmatched to any gene: 4. The CDR3 spells CASSSDRGHTGELFF. The CDR3 nucleotides read TGTGCCAGCAGCTCTGACAGGGGACACACCGGGGAGCTGTTTTTT.

The chain employs TRBV5-4 and TRBJ2-5, with TRBD1 matching over 7 bases. J was trimmed by 1 base and V by 4 bases; bases with no gene match: 4. The CDR3 spans 14 residues. Looked up from germline, CDR1 is SGHNT and CDR2 is YYREEE (reference sequence). CDR3 amino acids: CASSPGQIQETQYF. CDR3 nucleotide sequence: TGTGCCAGCAGCCCGGGACAGATCCAAGAGACCCAGTACTTC. Full variable domain (outside the CDR3, taken from reference TRBV5-4 and TRBJ2-5): ETGVTQSPTHLIKTRGQQVTLRCSSQSGHNTVSWYQQALGQGPQFIFQYYREEENGRGNFPPRFSGLQFPNYSSELNVNALELDDSALYLCASSPGQIQETQYFGPGTRLLVL.

This clonotype was detected ten times or more. This chain joins TRBV5-6 and TRBJ2-7; 7 nucleotides match TRBD1. J lost 0 bases, V lost 4 bases, and 7 bases had no gene match. The germline V gene encodes CDR1 SGHDT and CDR2 YYEEEE. The CDR3 contains 15 residues. CDR3 sequence reads: CASSPRGLFSYEQYF. CDR3 in DNA: TGTGCCAGCAGCCCGAGGGGGCTTTTCTCCTACGAGCAGTACTTC.

This clonotype was seen a few times. V usage is TRBV30 and J usage is TRBJ2-1; D gene uncertain. Germline CDR1 reads GTSNPN; CDR2 reads SVGIG (reference sequence). The CDR3 has 12 amino acids. Trimming removed 2 bases at V and 4 bases at J, with 6 bases between. This chain's CDR3 is CAWSPSYNEQFF. CDR3 nucleotides: TGTGCCTGGAGTCCGAGTTACAATGAGCAGTTCTTC. Filled out from reference TRBV30 and TRBJ2-1, the complete variable domain reads SQTIHQWPATLVQPVGSPLSLECTVEGTSNPNLYWYRQAAGRGLQLLFYSVGIGQISSEVPQNLSASRPQDRQFILSSKKLLLSDSGFYLCAWSPSYNEQFFGPGTRLTVL.

This clonotype was found many times. The chain recombines TRBV5-1 with TRBJ1-2, with D hard to call. Germline lookup yields CDR1 SGHRS and CDR2 YFSETQ. V was cut by 0 bases and J by 5 bases, with 5 bases left in between. This CDR3 has 12 residues. CDR3 in DNA: TGCGCCAGCAGCTTGGACGAGTATGGCTACACCTTC. It yields the protein CASSLDEYGYTF.

This clonotype was seen repeatedly, ten times or more. The V call is TRBV7-2, the J call TRBJ2-1; possibly TRBD1 for D (5 bases). Trimming stripped 3 bases from V and 0 bases from J, with 12 bases between. Per germline, CDR1 SGHTA and CDR2 FQGNSA. The CDR3 extends over 16 amino acids. The CDR3 region has the DNA TGTGCCAGCAGCTTTCAGGGCGAAAGCTCCTACAATGAGCAGTTCTTC. Translation gives CASSFQGESSYNEQFF.

The chain recombines TRBV12-3 or TRBV12-4 with TRBJ1-6, with a possible D match to TRBD1 (6 bases). The length of the CDR3 is 16 residues. With 0 bases removed from V and 8 bases from J, the gap between germline ends came to 14 bases. CDR3 DNA: TGTGCCAGCAGTTTAGCGGCACCGGGACAATATTCACCCCTCCACTTT. This encodes CASSLAAPGQYSPLHF.